This T cell receptor beta chain comes out of a study of T cell clonotyping in hematopoietic cell transplantation. Trimming pared 6 bases from V and 6 bases from J, leaving 10 bases between. CDR3 length equals 12 residues. CDR1 is MNHEY and CDR2 is SMNVEV in the germline V gene (reference sequence). Profiled with immunoSEQ multiplex PCR; TCRdb holds only in-frame clones, not every one. This sample has around 9,000 clones, with roughly 91% found just once. The clonotype was recovered from a male patient between 60 and 69 years old who had an allogeneic stem cell transplant from a related donor, so the T cells may come from the graft donor. Some clones in this sample may be carry-over from other donors' samples. The sequences come from peripheral blood mononuclear cells, collected at the time of graft-versus-host disease after allogeneic stem cell transplant. This chain connects TRBV27 to TRBJ2-3, with D hard to call. The CDR3 loop reads CASSRTGDTQYF. The DNA for the CDR3 is TGTGCCAGCAGCCGGACCGGGGATACGCAGTATTTT.